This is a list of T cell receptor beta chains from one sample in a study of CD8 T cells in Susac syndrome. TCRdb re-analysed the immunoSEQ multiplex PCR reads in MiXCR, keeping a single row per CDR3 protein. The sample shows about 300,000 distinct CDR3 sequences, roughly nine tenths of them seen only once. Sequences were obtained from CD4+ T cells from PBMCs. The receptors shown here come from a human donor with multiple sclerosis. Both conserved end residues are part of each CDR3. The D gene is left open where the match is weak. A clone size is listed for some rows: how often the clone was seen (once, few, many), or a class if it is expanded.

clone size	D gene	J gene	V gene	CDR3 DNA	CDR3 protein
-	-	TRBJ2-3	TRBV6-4	TGTGCCAGCAGTTTGGAGGCCGCAGATACGCAGTATTTT	CASSLEAADTQYF
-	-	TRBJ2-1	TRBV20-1	TGCAGTGCTAGAACCGTGCCGGATGAGCAGTTCTTC	CSARTVPDEQFF
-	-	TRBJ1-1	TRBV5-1	TGCGCCAGCAGCCTCGGAAGGATCGACACTGAAGCTTTCTTT	CASSLGRIDTEAFF
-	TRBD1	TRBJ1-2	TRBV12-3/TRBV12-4	TGTGCCAGCAGCCGACTGGGACAGACCGCGCTCAACTATGGCTACACCTTC	CASSRLGQTALNYGYTF
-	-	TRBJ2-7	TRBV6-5	TGTGCCAGCAGTTACGGTTCAGGGCGCGTCTACGAGCAGTACTTC	CASSYGSGRVYEQYF
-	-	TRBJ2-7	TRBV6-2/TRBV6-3	TGTGCCAGCACCAAAGCCGGGGTACACGGCGAGCAGTACTTC	CASTKAGVHGEQYF
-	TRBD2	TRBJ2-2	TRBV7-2	TGTGCCGGACTAGAGCCAACACGGAACACCGGGGAGCTGTTTTTT	CAGLEPTRNTGELFF
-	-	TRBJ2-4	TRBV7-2	TGTGCCAGCAGCTTAGGGAGACGACGAGGCGACATTCAGTACTTC	CASSLGRRRGDIQYF
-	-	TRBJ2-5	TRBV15	TGTGCCACCAGCAGAGATCTTCAGGGTAGCGCGGTCCAAGAGACCCAGTACTTC	CATSRDLQGSAVQETQYF
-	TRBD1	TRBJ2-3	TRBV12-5	TGTGCTAGTGGCCAAGGACAGGGAAGATTCACAGATACGCAGTATTTT	CASGQGQGRFTDTQYF
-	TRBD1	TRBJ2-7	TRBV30	TGTGCCTTGGGACAGGGTCCCTACGAGCAGTACTTC	CALGQGPYEQYF
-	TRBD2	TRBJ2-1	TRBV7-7	TGTGCTAGCAGCAATCCACTAGCGAGCAATGAGCAGTTCTTC	CASSNPLASNEQFF
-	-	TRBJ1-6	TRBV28	TGTGCCAGCAGTTTATACACCCTAAATTCACCCCTCCACTTT	CASSLYTLNSPLHF
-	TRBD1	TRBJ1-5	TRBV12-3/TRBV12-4	TGTGCCAGCACCGCTGGGGGACAGGGCGCGGTAGGCAATCAGCCCCAGCATTTT	CASTAGGQGAVGNQPQHF
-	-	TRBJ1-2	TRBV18	TGTGCCAGCTCAAAGGGAAGTTCCAACTATGGCTACACCTTC	CASSKGSSNYGYTF
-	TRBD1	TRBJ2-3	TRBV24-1	TGTGCCACCAGTCCCCGGGACAGATCCACAGATACGCAGTATTTT	CATSPRDRSTDTQYF
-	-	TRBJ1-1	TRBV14	TGTGCCAGCAGCCCCTCCCTGACAGATGAAGCTTTCTTT	CASSPSLTDEAFF
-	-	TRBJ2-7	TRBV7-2	TGTGCCAGCAGCCCTTCCCCGGTCACCTACGAGCAGTACTTC	CASSPSPVTYEQYF
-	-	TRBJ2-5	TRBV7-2	TGTGCCAGCAGCTTGGGGGGGCAGGGAGAGACCCAGTACTTC	CASSLGGQGETQYF
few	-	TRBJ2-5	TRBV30	TGTGCCTGGAGTGTAATTCTAACGGAGACCCAGTACTTC	CAWSVILTETQYF
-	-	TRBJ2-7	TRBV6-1	TGTGCCAGCAGTGTCGGGTCAGGGATTTTTTACGAGCAGTACTTC	CASSVGSGIFYEQYF
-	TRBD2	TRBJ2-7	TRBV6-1	TGTGCCAGCAGTGCAGGGCTAGCGGGCGACGTCTACGAGCAGTACTTC	CASSAGLAGDVYEQYF
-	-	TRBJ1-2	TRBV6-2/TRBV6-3	TGTGCCAGCAGTTATCTTGAAAACTATGGCTACACCTTC	CASSYLENYGYTF
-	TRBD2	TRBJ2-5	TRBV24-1	TGTGCCACCAGTGACCTCGGGGTAGCGGGAGGGCCCCAAGAGACCCAGTACTTC	CATSDLGVAGGPQETQYF
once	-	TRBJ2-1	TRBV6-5	TGTGCCAGCAGTTACGGAGGGTTTGTTGAGTTCTTC	CASSYGGFVEFF
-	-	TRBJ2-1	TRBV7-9	TGTGCCAGCAGCTCGGGGGTCACAGGGAGAGCCTACAATGAGCAGTTCTTC	CASSSGVTGRAYNEQFF
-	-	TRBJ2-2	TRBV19	TGTGCCAGTAGTATATTGGAGGGCGAGGGCACCGGGGAGCTGTTTTTT	CASSILEGEGTGELFF
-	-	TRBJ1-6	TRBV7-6	TGTGCCAGCAGCTTAGAGCCGGGCGACAATTCACCCCTCCACTTT	CASSLEPGDNSPLHF
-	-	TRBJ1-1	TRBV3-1	TGTGCCAGCAGCCTGAGGGGGGGGAAAGCTTTCTTT	CASSLRGGKAFF
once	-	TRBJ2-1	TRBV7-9	TGTGCCAGCAGCCCCCACCTAGTGAGCTCCTACAATGAGCAGTTCTTC	CASSPHLVSSYNEQFF
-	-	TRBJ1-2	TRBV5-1	TGCGCCAGCAGGAATGACCGGGACACCTATGGCTACACCTTC	CASRNDRDTYGYTF
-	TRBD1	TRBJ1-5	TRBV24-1	TGTGCCACCAGTCAGGGGGGGGGCGGCCAGCCCCAGCATTTT	CATSQGGGGQPQHF
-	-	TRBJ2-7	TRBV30	TGTGCCTGGAGTGCGGGACGGATCTACGAGCAGTACTTC	CAWSAGRIYEQYF